Each of the 21 T cell receptor beta chains below was sequenced from the same sample in a study of CD8 T cells in Susac syndrome. Random hexamers were used to reverse transcribe an amount of roughly 0.45 to 1 ug RNA. One entry per CDR3 protein, called by TCRdb with MiXCR from the immunoSEQ multiplex PCR reads. The data hold hundreds of thousands of distinct CDR3 sequences, with about 85% observed a single time. Sequenced input: CD8+ T cells from PBMCs. These TCRs come from a human donor with multiple sclerosis.

This chain links TRBV4-1 with TRBJ1-2; the D is unclear. The CDR3 totals 13 residues. The V and J ends lost 0 bases and 4 bases respectively, with 6 bases between them. Germline V lookup: CDR1 MGHRA, CDR2 YSYEKL. The CDR3 loop reads CASSQDSPYGYTF. In nucleotides, the CDR3 is TGCGCCAGCAGCCAAGATTCACCCTATGGCTACACCTTC.

The rearrangement uses TRBV30 and TRBJ2-7, with 8 bases fitting TRBD1. Germline V gives CDR1 GTSNPN, CDR2 SVGIG (reference sequence). With V trimmed by 1 base and J by 4 bases, 3 bases remained unmatched. The CDR3 has 13 residues. CDR3 residues: CAWSETGVYEQYF. The CDR3, as DNA: TGTGCCTGGAGTGAGACAGGGGTATACGAGCAGTACTTC.

The gene calls are TRBV28 and TRBJ2-3; 8 bases are shared with TRBD2. V lost 4 bases, J lost 3 bases, and 12 bases stayed unmatched. Germline V gene data show CDR1 as MDHEN and CDR2 as SYDVKM. The CDR3 sequence is 17 residues long. The CDR3 here is CASSSPYGRGGTDTQYF. CDR3 DNA: TGTGCCAGCAGTTCCCCCTACGGGAGGGGCGGGACAGATACGCAGTATTTT.

On this clonotype itself: At one end the junction does not follow the germline gene, possibly because of a read error. The CDR3 sequence is CAQGGDNEQFF. In nucleotides, the CDR3 is TGCGCTCAAGGGGGAGACAATGAGCAGTTCTTC. The rearrangement joins TRBV19 to TRBJ2-1; D perhaps matches TRBD1 (6 bases). Germline V lookup: CDR1 LNHDA, CDR2 SQIVND (reference sequence). The CDR3 covers 11 residues.

V is TRBV5-4 and J is TRBJ2-5; D possibly matches TRBD1 or TRBD2 (5 bases each). Germline lookup yields CDR1 SGHNT and CDR2 YYREEE (reference sequence). This CDR3 has 12 amino acids. V was trimmed by 7 bases and J by 5 bases, leaving 12 bases between them. As DNA, the CDR3 is TGTGCCAGCCAAACTTGGGGGGAGACCCAGTACTTC. Its translation: CASQTWGETQYF. The variable domain in full, completed from reference TRBV5-4 and TRBJ2-5, reads ETGVTQSPTHLIKTRGQQVTLRCSSQSGHNTVSWYQQALGQGPQFIFQYYREEENGRGNFPPRFSGLQFPNYSSELNVNALELDDSALYLCASQTWGETQYFGPGTRLLVL.

A remark on this clonotype: A read error may account for a junction end that differs from germline. This chain uses TRBV12-3 or TRBV12-4 with TRBJ2-1; 9 nucleotides agree with TRBD2. This CDR3 has 15 residues. This CDR3 reads CDSSFGLAGYGEQFF. The CDR3 DNA sequence: TGTGACAGCAGTTTTGGGCTAGCGGGATACGGTGAGCAGTTCTTC.

The chain joins TRBV28 to TRBJ2-1; TRBD2 matches 11 bases. Germline loops: CDR1 MDHEN, CDR2 SYDVKM. J gave up 14 bases and V 3 bases, and 30 bases lay outside the gene matches. This CDR3 comprises 21 residues. The CDR3 nucleotides are TGTGCCAGCAGTTTCGTTTGGGTGGGGGGGTTGACAGGGACTAGCGGCTCCGAGGAGTTCTTC. Protein: CASSFVWVGGLTGTSGSEEFF.

The V and J genes are TRBV12-3 or TRBV12-4 and TRBJ1-1; 7 positions match TRBD1. This CDR3 has 14 residues. The junction had 8 bases not matched to a gene; V was cut back by 7 bases and J by 3 bases. The CDR3 loop is CASILQGWDTEAFF. CDR3 sequence (DNA): TGTGCCAGCATTCTACAGGGGTGGGACACTGAAGCTTTCTTT.

The genes are TRBV10-2 and TRBJ1-2; D not resolved. The V gene lost 10 bases and the J gene lost 7 bases, with 16 bases spanning the gap. Germline V gene data show CDR1 as WSHSY and CDR2 as SAAADI. This CDR3 is 12 amino acids long. CDR3 DNA sequence: TGCGCCATCCCGGGCGTGAAACGTGGCTACACCTTC. It translates to CAIPGVKRGYTF.

The chain combines TRBV10-3 with TRBJ2-2; 7 bases are shared with TRBD2. This CDR3 has 15 residues. From germline, CDR1 is ENHRY and CDR2 SYGVKD. The ends lost 7 bases at V and 4 bases at J; junction bases unmatched: 9. The CDR3 is CAINDGTITTGELFF. CDR3 in DNA: TGTGCCATCAATGACGGGACTATTACCACCGGGGAGCTGTTTTTT.

The rearrangement joins TRBV2 to TRBJ2-4; 7 bases align to TRBD2. This CDR3 has 16 residues. V was clipped by 4 bases and J by 1 base; unmatched bases: 7. CDR1 and CDR2 (germline): SNHLY, FYNNEI. The CDR3, as DNA: TGTGCCAGCAGTGGGCCGAATAGCGGGGCCAAAAACATTCAGTACTTC. Its translation is CASSGPNSGAKNIQYF.

This clonotype was counted only a few times. The rearrangement joins TRBV27 to TRBJ2-1; D perhaps matches TRBD2 (6 bases). The CDR3 has 15 amino acids. CDR1 and CDR2 (germline): MNHEY, SMNVEV (reference sequence). V was pared by 0 bases and J by 3 bases, with 9 bases between. CDR3: CASSLSPGGYNEQFF. DNA for the CDR3: TGTGCCAGCAGTTTATCTCCCGGGGGCTACAATGAGCAGTTCTTC.

The chain combines TRBV4-1 with TRBJ2-7; 8 nucleotides match TRBD2. Germline V lookup: CDR1 MGHRA, CDR2 YSYEKL. V shed 4 bases and J 4 bases; nucleotides not matched to a gene: 6. The CDR3 has 14 residues. The CDR3 loop is CASSRPGLEYEQYF. CDR3 nucleotide sequence: TGCGCCAGCAGCCGACCGGGACTAGAATACGAGCAGTACTTC.

Turning to this clonotype: One junction end does not reproduce the germline sequence, and a read error may be involved. This chain uses TRBV20-1 with TRBJ2-1; maybe TRBD2 (6 bases). This CDR3 is built from 13 residues. CDR1 is DFQATT and CDR2 is SNEGSKA in the germline V gene (reference sequence). The CDR3 nucleotides read TGCAGTGCTAGCGGGGGTCTTATCAATGAGCGGTTCTTC. Its protein is CSASGGLINERFF.

This clonotype has only one observation. J is TRBJ1-1 and V is TRBV5-1, with TRBD1 as a possible D gene (6 bases). The CDR3 spans 14 residues. V shed 0 bases and J shed 4 bases, with 10 bases lying between them. The germline V gene has CDR1 SGHRS and CDR2 YFSETQ. The chain's CDR3 is CASSLEGHPTEAFF. As DNA, the CDR3 is TGCGCCAGCAGCTTGGAGGGACACCCCACTGAAGCTTTCTTT.

This clonotype was detected a few times. The CDR3 sequence: CASSPFGTEQYF. As DNA, the CDR3 is TGTGCCAGCAGCCCCTTTGGTACCGAGCAGTACTTC. The rearrangement links TRBV11-2 to TRBJ2-7, with D unclear. Trimming shortened V by 5 bases and J by 6 bases, and 11 bases separated the two germline ends. Germline CDR1 is SGHAT and CDR2 is FQNNGV. The CDR3 loop spans 12 amino acids.

The CDR3 DNA is TGTGCCAGCAGTGTGGACCCGAGCTCCTACAATGAGCAGTTCTTC. Protein sequence: CASSVDPSSYNEQFF. The chain couples TRBV2 to TRBJ2-1, with unresolved D. Germline CDR1 and CDR2: SNHLY and FYNNEI. V gave up 4 bases and J gave up 0 bases, with 10 bases separating them. This CDR3 has 15 residues. The variable domain in full, with the rest retrieved from reference TRBV2 and TRBJ2-1, is EPEVTQTPSHQVTQMGQEVILRCVPISNHLYFYWYRQILGQKVEFLVSFYNNEISEKSEIFDDQFSVERPDGSNFTLKIRSTKLEDSAMYFCASSVDPSSYNEQFFGPGTRLTVL.

The chain recombines TRBV4-1 with TRBJ2-1; D perhaps matches TRBD1 (6 bases). Trimming took 3 bases from V and 9 from J, leaving 15 bases between them. From germline, CDR1 is MGHRA and CDR2 YSYEKL. The CDR3 consists of 14 residues. The CDR3 region is CASSHARGSGEQFF. The DNA of the CDR3 is TGCGCCAGCAGCCATGCCAGGGGATCGGGTGAGCAGTTCTTC.

The chain has TRBV5-4 and TRBJ2-1; 10 positions agree with TRBD2. This CDR3 is built from 16 residues. The germline CDR1 and CDR2 sequences are SGHNT and YYREEE (reference sequence). Trimming removed 4 bases from V and 4 bases from J; junction bases left unmatched: 8. CDR3 residues: CASSPVSGGPYNEQFF. CDR3 sequence (DNA): TGTGCCAGCAGCCCCGTTAGCGGGGGGCCTTACAATGAGCAGTTCTTC.

This clonotype turned up a few times. The chain uses TRBV5-4 and TRBJ1-1; unclear D gene. The CDR3 length is 12 residues. V was cut by 0 bases and J by 7 bases, with 7 bases left in between. From germline, CDR1 is SGHNT and CDR2 YYREEE (reference sequence). The chain's CDR3 is CASSLGLGEAFF. The CDR3 DNA reads as TGTGCCAGCAGCTTGGGCCTCGGTGAAGCTTTCTTT. The whole variable domain, filled in from reference TRBV5-4 and TRBJ1-1, reads ETGVTQSPTHLIKTRGQQVTLRCSSQSGHNTVSWYQQALGQGPQFIFQYYREEENGRGNFPPRFSGLQFPNYSSELNVNALELDDSALYLCASSLGLGEAFFGQGTRLTVV.

This chain links TRBV30 with TRBJ1-1; maybe TRBD1 (6 bases). V was clipped by 2 bases and J by 3 bases, with 13 bases between them. The CDR3 runs to 14 residues. Germline V gene data show CDR1 as GTSNPN and CDR2 as SVGIG (reference sequence). Written as DNA, the CDR3 is TGTGCCTGGAGTCTGGGGGCAGGGCACACTGAAGCTTTCTTT. Protein: CAWSLGAGHTEAFF.